Listed here are 14 T cell receptor beta chains from one sample, sequenced in a study of CD8 T cells in Susac syndrome. RNA totalling about 0.45 to 1 ug underwent reverse transcription with random hexamers. TCRdb passed the immunoSEQ multiplex PCR reads through MiXCR, listing each CDR3 protein once. Among 150,000 to 200,000 distinct CDR3 sequences, 90% to 95% were seen once, and the ten largest hold 0.12%. Material for sequencing was CD4+ T cells from PBMCs. These receptors all come from a human donor with Susac syndrome.

As DNA, the CDR3 is TGCAGCGTTGAAGCACTCACGGGCCTGTCTTCAAACTATGGCTACACCTTC. Amino acid sequence: CSVEALTGLSSNYGYTF. The V and J genes are TRBV29-1 and TRBJ1-2, with no clear D. Deletions cut 1 base from V and 2 bases from J, with 20 bases between. The CDR3 extends over 17 amino acids. CDR1 is SQVTM, CDR2 ANQGSEA, per germline.

The chain is built from TRBV30 and TRBJ2-3, with D possibly matching TRBD2 (5 bases). The germline V gene has CDR1 GTSNPN and CDR2 SVGIG (reference sequence). Trimming shortened V by 0 bases and J by 7 bases, and 11 bases separated the two germline ends. This CDR3 comprises 13 residues. CDR3 DNA: TGTGCCTGGAGTGTACCGGCTAGCCATACGCAGTATTTT. Protein product: CAWSVPASHTQYF.

The J gene is TRBJ1-2, the V gene TRBV20-1; D not certain. Trimming removed 1 base at V and 2 bases at J, with 8 bases between. The germline gives CDR1 DFQATT, CDR2 SNEGSKA (reference sequence). The CDR3 consists of 13 residues. DNA for the CDR3: TGCAGTGCTAGAGTAGCCTTAAACTATGGCTACACCTTC. Translating gives CSARVALNYGYTF.

Only one count was recorded for this clonotype. The CDR3 spells CASSLVRDGIDGYTF. The CDR3, as DNA: TGTGCCAGCAGCTTAGTCCGGGACGGGATAGATGGCTACACCTTC. The chain recombines TRBV13 with TRBJ1-2, with D tentatively TRBD1 (5 bases). V lost 1 base, J lost 6 bases, and 15 bases lay in between. Germline assignment: CDR1 PRHDT and CDR2 FYEKMQ (reference sequence). This CDR3 is 15 amino acids long.

The chain carries TRBV10-3 and TRBJ1-5; TRBD1 matches at 8 bases. Losses at the gene ends were 3 bases for V and 2 bases for J; bases not matched to a gene: 6. The CDR3 is made up of 16 amino acids. In germline, CDR1 is ENHRY, CDR2 SYGVKD. The CDR3 spells CAISDQQGGRNQPQHF. The CDR3 nucleotides are TGTGCCATCAGTGATCAACAGGGGGGGCGCAATCAGCCCCAGCATTTT.

This clonotype was found a few times. The DNA for the CDR3 is TGTGCCAGCAGCCAGGGGGACTACGAGCAGTACTTC. Translation: CASSQGDYEQYF. The V call is TRBV3-1, the J call TRBJ2-7; D might be TRBD1 or TRBD2, each matching 5 bases. V lost 3 bases to trimming and J lost 3 bases, with 6 bases between them. From germline, CDR1 is LGHDT and CDR2 YNNKEL (reference sequence). This CDR3 is 12 amino acids long.

The chain employs TRBV3-1 and TRBJ1-2; D gene uncertain. Trimming stripped 0 bases from V and 5 bases from J, with 4 bases between. The CDR3 is made up of 12 amino acids. Germline V CDR1 and CDR2: LGHDT, YNNKEL (reference sequence). This CDR3 reads CASSQERYGYTF. Here the CDR3 DNA reads TGTGCCAGCAGCCAAGAACGGTATGGCTACACCTTC. Using reference TRBV3-1 and TRBJ1-2 for the parts outside the CDR3, the full variable domain is DTAVSQTPKYLVTQMGNDKSIKCEQNLGHDTMYWYKQDSKKFLKIMFSYNNKELIINETVPNRFSPKSPDKAHLNLHINSLELGDSAVYFCASSQERYGYTFGSGTRLTVV.

The CDR3 reads CSATLLAGGYNEQFF. For the CDR3, the DNA is TGCAGCGCCACCCTCCTAGCGGGGGGTTACAATGAGCAGTTCTTC. The chain is built from TRBV29-1 and TRBJ2-1, with TRBD2 identical over 11 bases. The CDR3 runs 15 residues. Trimming cost V 7 bases and J 4 bases; bases outside gene matches: 9. Per germline, CDR1 SQVTM and CDR2 ANQGSEA.

The J gene is TRBJ1-2, the V gene TRBV6-5; 11 bases map to TRBD1. Germline lookup yields CDR1 MNHEY and CDR2 SVGAGI. The ends lost 7 bases at V and 7 bases at J; junction bases unmatched: 8. CDR3 length: 14 amino acids. DNA of the CDR3: TGTGCCAGCAACGACGGGACAGGGGGTTTTGGCTACACCTTC. Amino acids: CASNDGTGGFGYTF.

The chain is built from TRBV14 and TRBJ1-6, with a possible D match to TRBD1 (5 bases). The V and J ends lost 0 bases and 10 bases respectively, with 10 bases between them. Per germline, CDR1 SGHDN and CDR2 FVKESK. This CDR3 has 14 residues. The CDR3: CASSQDWGGSPLHF. DNA for the CDR3: TGTGCCAGCAGCCAAGATTGGGGGGGGTCACCCCTCCACTTT. The complete variable domain, with remaining parts taken from reference TRBV14 and TRBJ1-6, reads EAGVTQFPSHSVIEKGQTVTLRCDPISGHDNLYWYRRVMGKEIKFLLHFVKESKQDESGMPNNRFLAERTGGTYSTLKVQPAELEDSGVYFCASSQDWGGSPLHFGNGTRLTVT.

This rearrangement joins TRBV29-1 to TRBJ1-1; 8 nucleotides align to TRBD1. With 4 bases clipped from V and 3 bases from J, the junction kept 4 bases outside the gene matches. Looked up from germline, CDR1 is SQVTM and CDR2 is ANQGSEA. This CDR3 has 13 residues. This CDR3 reads CSVGGQAYTEAFF. Written as DNA, the CDR3 is TGCAGCGTTGGGGGACAGGCCTACACTGAAGCTTTCTTT.

To note about this clonotype: One end of the junction is discordant with germline, which a read error may explain. The chain is built from TRBV7-2 and TRBJ1-2, with D perhaps TRBD1 (5 bases). Per the germline V gene, CDR1 is SGHTA and CDR2 is FQGNSA. The CDR3 has 15 residues. The CDR3 protein is CASTLARQRRNGYTF. Here the CDR3 DNA reads TGTGCCAGCACCTTAGCCCGACAGCGGAGGAATGGCTACACCTTC.

The V and J genes are TRBV20-1 and TRBJ2-3, with 7 bases aligning to TRBD2. This CDR3 is 14 amino acids long. V dropped 6 bases and J dropped 2; count of bases not matched to a gene: 8. Germline CDR1 reads DFQATT; CDR2 reads SNEGSKA (reference sequence). The CDR3 region is CSALNRGDTDTQYF. CDR3 coding DNA: TGCAGTGCCCTCAACCGGGGGGACACAGATACGCAGTATTTT.

This rearrangement joins TRBV5-4 to TRBJ2-1; TRBD2 is a possible D gene (6 bases). V was pared by 0 bases and J by 6 bases, with 16 bases between. The CDR3 is 16 amino acids. Germline CDR1 reads SGHNT; CDR2 reads YYREEE (reference sequence). Written as DNA, the CDR3 is TGTGCCAGCAGCTTGGGGGGGGTCACTCGGGCCAATGAGCAGTTCTTC. Its translation: CASSLGGVTRANEQFF.